The entry that follows covers one TCR beta chain sequence. The target of this receptor is not known. Qualities for individual bases were not recorded, and no much larger clone is one base off. The sample originates from a study of control samples from healthy donors and cancer patients (dated by TCRdb to 2018 to 2021). The V end loses 4 bases and the J end loses 1 base, and a stretch of 17 bases separates them. Per the germline V gene, MNHNS is the CDR1 and SASEGT is the CDR2. There are 17 amino acids in the CDR3, from cysteine to phenylalanine inclusive. The kept DNA is CDR3 alone, 51 bases in frame from the first base. The library was prepared using the immunoSEQ multiplex PCR assay. TCRdb holds this immuneACCESS table with in-frame rearrangements only. Some clones are missing; in checked studies, unresolved V genes explain under half, and the rest has no known cause. Counted in this sample were some 150,000 clones; over 90% of them appeared once. About 2.4% of the sample belongs to the ten largest clones.

Sample: blood. The receptor was isolated from a man between 50 and 59 years old in good health. This chain is built from TRBV6-1 and TRBJ1-5; the D gene is possibly TRBD1, with 5 bases matching. Here the CDR3 is given as CASSGIDGRVSNQPQHF. At the DNA level, the sequence is TGTGCCAGCAGTGGAATCGATGGCAGGGTAAGCAATCAGCCCCAGCATTTT.